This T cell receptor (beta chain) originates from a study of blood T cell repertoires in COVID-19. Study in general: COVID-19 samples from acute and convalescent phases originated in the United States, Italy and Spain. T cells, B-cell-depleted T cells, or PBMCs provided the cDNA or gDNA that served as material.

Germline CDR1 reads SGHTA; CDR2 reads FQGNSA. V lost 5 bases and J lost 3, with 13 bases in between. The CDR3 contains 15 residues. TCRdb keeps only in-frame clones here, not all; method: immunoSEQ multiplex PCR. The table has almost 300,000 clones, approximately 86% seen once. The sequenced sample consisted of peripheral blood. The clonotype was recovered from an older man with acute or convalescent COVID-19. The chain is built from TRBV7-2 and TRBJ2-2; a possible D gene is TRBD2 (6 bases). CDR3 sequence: CASSPRDPYTGELFF. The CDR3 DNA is TGTGCCAGCAGCCCGCGGGACCCATACACCGGGGAGCTGTTTTTT.